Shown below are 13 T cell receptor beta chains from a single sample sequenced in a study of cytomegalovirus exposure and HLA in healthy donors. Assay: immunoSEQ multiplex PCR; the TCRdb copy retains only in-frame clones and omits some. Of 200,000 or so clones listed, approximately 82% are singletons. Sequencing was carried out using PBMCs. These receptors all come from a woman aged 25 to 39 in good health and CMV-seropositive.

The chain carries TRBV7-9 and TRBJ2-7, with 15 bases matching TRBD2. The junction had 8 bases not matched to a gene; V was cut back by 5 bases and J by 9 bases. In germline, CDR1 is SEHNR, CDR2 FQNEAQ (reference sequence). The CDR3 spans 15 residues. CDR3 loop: CASSLSGLAGGGQYF. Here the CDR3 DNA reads TGTGCCAGCAGCCTAAGCGGACTAGCGGGAGGGGGGCAGTACTTC.

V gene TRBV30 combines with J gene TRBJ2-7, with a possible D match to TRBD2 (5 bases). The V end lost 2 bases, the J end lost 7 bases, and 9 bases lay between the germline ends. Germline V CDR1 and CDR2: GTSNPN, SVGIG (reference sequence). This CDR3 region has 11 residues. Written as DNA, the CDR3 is TGTGCCTGGAGTCAGCCGGGGGAGCAGTACTTC. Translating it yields CAWSQPGEQYF.

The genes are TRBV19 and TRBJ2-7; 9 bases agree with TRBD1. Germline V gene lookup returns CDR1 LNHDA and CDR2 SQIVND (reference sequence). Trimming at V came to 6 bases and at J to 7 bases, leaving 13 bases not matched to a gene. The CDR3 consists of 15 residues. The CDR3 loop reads CASRRDRDRAWEQYF. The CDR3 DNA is TGTGCCAGTAGACGTGACCGGGACAGGGCCTGGGAGCAGTACTTC.

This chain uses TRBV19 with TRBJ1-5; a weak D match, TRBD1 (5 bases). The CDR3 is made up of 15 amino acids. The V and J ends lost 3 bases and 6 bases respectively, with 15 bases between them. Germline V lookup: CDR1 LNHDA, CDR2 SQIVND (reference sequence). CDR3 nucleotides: TGTGCCAGTAGTATTAACGGGGGTTCCGCTCAGCCCCAGCATTTT. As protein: CASSINGGSAQPQHF.

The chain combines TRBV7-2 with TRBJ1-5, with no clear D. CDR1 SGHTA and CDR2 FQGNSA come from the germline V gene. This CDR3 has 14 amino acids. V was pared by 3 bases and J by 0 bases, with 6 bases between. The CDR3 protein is CASSFFGSNQPQHF. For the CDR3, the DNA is TGTGCCAGCAGCTTCTTCGGTAGCAATCAGCCCCAGCATTTT.

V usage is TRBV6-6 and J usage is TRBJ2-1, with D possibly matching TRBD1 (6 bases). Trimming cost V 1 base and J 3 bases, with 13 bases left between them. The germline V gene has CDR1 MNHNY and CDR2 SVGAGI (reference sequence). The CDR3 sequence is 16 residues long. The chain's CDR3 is CASSYWGLGDYNEQFF. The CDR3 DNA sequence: TGTGCCAGCAGTTACTGGGGGCTGGGAGACTACAATGAGCAGTTCTTC.

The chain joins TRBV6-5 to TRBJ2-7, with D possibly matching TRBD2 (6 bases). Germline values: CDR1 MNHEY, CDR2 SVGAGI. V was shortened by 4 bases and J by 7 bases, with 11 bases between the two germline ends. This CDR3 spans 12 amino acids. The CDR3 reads CASSSRRGEQYF. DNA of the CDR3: TGTGCCAGCAGTTCCCGACGGGGGGAGCAGTACTTC.

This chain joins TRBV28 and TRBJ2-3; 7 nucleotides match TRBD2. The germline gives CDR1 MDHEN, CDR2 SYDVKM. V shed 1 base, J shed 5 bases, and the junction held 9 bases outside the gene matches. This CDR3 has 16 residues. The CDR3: CASSLSAGETEDTQYF. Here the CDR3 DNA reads TGTGCCAGCAGTTTATCGGCGGGAGAGACGGAAGATACGCAGTATTTT.

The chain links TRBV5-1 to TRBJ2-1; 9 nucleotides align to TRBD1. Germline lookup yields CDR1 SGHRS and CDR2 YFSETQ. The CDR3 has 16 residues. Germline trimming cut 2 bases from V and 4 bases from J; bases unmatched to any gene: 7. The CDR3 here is CASSFEQGAFYNEQFF. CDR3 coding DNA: TGCGCCAGCAGCTTCGAACAGGGGGCCTTTTACAATGAGCAGTTCTTC.

CDR3: CASSQSRLAIEQFF. The CDR3 region has the DNA TGTGCCAGCAGCCAATCGAGACTAGCTATTGAGCAGTTCTTC. V and J are TRBV27 and TRBJ2-1, with 7 bases lining up with TRBD2. The germline V gene has CDR1 MNHEY and CDR2 SMNVEV (reference sequence). V was pared by 6 bases and J by 9 bases, with 11 bases of the junction left unmatched. CDR3 length: 14 amino acids.

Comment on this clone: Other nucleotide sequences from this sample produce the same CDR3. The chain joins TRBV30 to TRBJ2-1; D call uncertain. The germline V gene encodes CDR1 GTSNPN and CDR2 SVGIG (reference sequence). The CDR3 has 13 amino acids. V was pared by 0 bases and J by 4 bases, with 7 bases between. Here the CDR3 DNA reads TGTGCCTGGAGTGTACATCAATACAATGAGCAGTTCTTC. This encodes CAWSVHQYNEQFF.

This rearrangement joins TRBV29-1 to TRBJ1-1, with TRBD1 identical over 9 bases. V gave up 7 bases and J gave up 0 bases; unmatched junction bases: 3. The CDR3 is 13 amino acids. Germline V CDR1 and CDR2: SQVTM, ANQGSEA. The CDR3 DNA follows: TGCAGCGCAGGACAGGGGATGAACACTGAAGCTTTCTTT. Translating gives CSAGQGMNTEAFF.

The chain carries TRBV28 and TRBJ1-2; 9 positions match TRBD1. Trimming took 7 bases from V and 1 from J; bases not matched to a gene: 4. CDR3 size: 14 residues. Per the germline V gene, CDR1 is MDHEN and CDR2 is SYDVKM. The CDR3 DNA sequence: TGTGCCAGCAAATACAGGGGGCTTAACTATGGCTACACCTTC. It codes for CASKYRGLNYGYTF.